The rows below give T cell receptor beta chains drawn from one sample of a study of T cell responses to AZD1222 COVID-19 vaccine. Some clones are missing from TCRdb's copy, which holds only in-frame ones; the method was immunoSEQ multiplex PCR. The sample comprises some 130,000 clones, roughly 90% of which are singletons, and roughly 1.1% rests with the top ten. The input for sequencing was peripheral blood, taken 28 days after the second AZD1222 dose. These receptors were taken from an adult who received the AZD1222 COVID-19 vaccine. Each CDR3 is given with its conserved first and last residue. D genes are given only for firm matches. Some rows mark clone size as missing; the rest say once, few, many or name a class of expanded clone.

cdr3_aa: CASTPPGRSGEAFF; cdr3_nt: TGTGCCAGCACCCCCCCGGGGCGTAGTGGTGAAGCTTTCTTT; clone_size: NA; j_call: TRBJ1-1; d_call: NA; v_call: TRBV6-5
cdr3_aa: CASSLRVGEQGSSPLHF; cdr3_nt: TGTGCCAGCAGCTTAAGGGTAGGGGAACAGGGGAGTTCACCCCTCCACTTT; clone_size: NA; j_call: TRBJ1-6; d_call: TRBD1; v_call: TRBV5-5
cdr3_aa: CASKGPGNTIYF; cdr3_nt: TGTGCCAGCAAGGGGCCGGGAAACACCATATATTTT; clone_size: NA; j_call: TRBJ1-3; d_call: NA; v_call: TRBV7-3
cdr3_aa: CSVKMDTEAFF; cdr3_nt: TGCAGCGTTAAAATGGACACTGAAGCTTTCTTT; clone_size: NA; j_call: TRBJ1-1; d_call: NA; v_call: TRBV29-1
cdr3_aa: CAWRVGAQGPNYGYTF; cdr3_nt: TGTGCCTGGAGAGTAGGGGCCCAGGGACCGAACTATGGCTACACCTTC; clone_size: NA; j_call: TRBJ1-2; d_call: NA; v_call: TRBV30
cdr3_aa: CASSPYNSPLHF; cdr3_nt: TGTGCCAGCAGCCCATATAATTCACCCCTCCACTTT; clone_size: NA; j_call: TRBJ1-6; d_call: NA; v_call: TRBV12-3/TRBV12-4
cdr3_aa: CASSLEPKSSYEQYF; cdr3_nt: TGTGCCAGCAGCTTAGAACCGAAATCATCCTACGAGCAGTACTTC; clone_size: NA; j_call: TRBJ2-7; d_call: NA; v_call: TRBV13
cdr3_aa: CASSSPRDRGMNTEAFF; cdr3_nt: TGTGCCAGCAGTTCGCCAAGGGACAGGGGAATGAACACTGAAGCTTTCTTT; clone_size: once; j_call: TRBJ1-1; d_call: TRBD1; v_call: TRBV28
cdr3_aa: CASSMGPGSYNEQFF; cdr3_nt: TGTGCCAGTAGTATGGGACCGGGCTCCTACAATGAGCAGTTCTTC; clone_size: NA; j_call: TRBJ2-1; d_call: NA; v_call: TRBV19
cdr3_aa: CASSLSVGRDGETQYF; cdr3_nt: TGTGCCAGCAGTTTATCCGTAGGGCGGGACGGGGAGACCCAGTACTTC; clone_size: NA; j_call: TRBJ2-5; d_call: NA; v_call: TRBV27
cdr3_aa: CASSLERDRDYHGYTF; cdr3_nt: TGTGCCAGCAGCTTAGAGAGGGACAGGGATTATCATGGCTACACCTTC; clone_size: NA; j_call: TRBJ1-2; d_call: TRBD1; v_call: TRBV7-8
cdr3_aa: CASSNPPGQGTGELFF; cdr3_nt: TGTGCCAGCAGCAACCCTCCGGGACAGGGCACCGGGGAGCTGTTTTTT; clone_size: NA; j_call: TRBJ2-2; d_call: TRBD1; v_call: TRBV7-3
cdr3_aa: CASSSPGTPREYF; cdr3_nt: TGTGCCAGCAGCTCCCCCGGGACCCCGAGGGAGTACTTC; clone_size: NA; j_call: TRBJ2-7; d_call: NA; v_call: TRBV3-1/TRBV3-2
cdr3_aa: CASSIEVTLSGYTF; cdr3_nt: TGTGCCAGTAGTATTGAGGTGACGTTGAGTGGCTACACCTTC; clone_size: NA; j_call: TRBJ1-2; d_call: NA; v_call: TRBV19
cdr3_aa: CSVADGAYEQYF; cdr3_nt: TGCAGCGTTGCGGACGGAGCCTACGAGCAGTACTTC; clone_size: NA; j_call: TRBJ2-7; d_call: NA; v_call: TRBV29-1
cdr3_aa: CASSQEPGPIAKNIQYF; cdr3_nt: TGTGCCAGCAGCCAAGAACCCGGACCTATAGCCAAAAACATTCAGTACTTC; clone_size: few; j_call: TRBJ2-4; d_call: NA; v_call: TRBV3-1/TRBV3-2
cdr3_aa: CASSLFRVQELFF; cdr3_nt: TGTGCCAGCAGTTTATTCCGCGTTCAGGAGCTGTTTTTT; clone_size: NA; j_call: TRBJ2-2; d_call: NA; v_call: TRBV28
cdr3_aa: CASSQSGPDPLYEQYF; cdr3_nt: TGCGCCAGCAGCCAATCTGGACCCGACCCTCTCTACGAGCAGTACTTC; clone_size: NA; j_call: TRBJ2-7; d_call: NA; v_call: TRBV4-1
cdr3_aa: CASSPGTGYNQPQHF; cdr3_nt: TGTGCCAGCAGCCCAGGGACAGGGTACAATCAGCCCCAGCATTTT; clone_size: NA; j_call: TRBJ1-5; d_call: TRBD1; v_call: TRBV11-2
cdr3_aa: CASSGQWDYEQYF; cdr3_nt: TGTGCCAGTAGTGGACAGTGGGACTACGAGCAGTACTTC; clone_size: NA; j_call: TRBJ2-7; d_call: NA; v_call: TRBV19
cdr3_aa: CASSTPRQGEKLFF; cdr3_nt: TGTGCCAGTAGTACCCCCCGACAGGGTGAAAAACTGTTTTTT; clone_size: NA; j_call: TRBJ1-4; d_call: TRBD1; v_call: TRBV19
cdr3_aa: CACRDRLTNEKLFF; cdr3_nt: TGTGCCTGCCGGGACAGGCTAACTAATGAAAAACTGTTTTTT; clone_size: NA; j_call: TRBJ1-4; d_call: TRBD1; v_call: TRBV30
cdr3_aa: CAWSVSSADSPLHF; cdr3_nt: TGTGCCTGGAGTGTAAGTTCGGCCGATTCACCCCTCCACTTT; clone_size: NA; j_call: TRBJ1-6; d_call: NA; v_call: TRBV30
cdr3_aa: CASSKDRGHYEQYF; cdr3_nt: TGTGCCAGTAGCAAAGACAGGGGACACTACGAGCAGTACTTC; clone_size: NA; j_call: TRBJ2-7; d_call: TRBD1; v_call: TRBV19